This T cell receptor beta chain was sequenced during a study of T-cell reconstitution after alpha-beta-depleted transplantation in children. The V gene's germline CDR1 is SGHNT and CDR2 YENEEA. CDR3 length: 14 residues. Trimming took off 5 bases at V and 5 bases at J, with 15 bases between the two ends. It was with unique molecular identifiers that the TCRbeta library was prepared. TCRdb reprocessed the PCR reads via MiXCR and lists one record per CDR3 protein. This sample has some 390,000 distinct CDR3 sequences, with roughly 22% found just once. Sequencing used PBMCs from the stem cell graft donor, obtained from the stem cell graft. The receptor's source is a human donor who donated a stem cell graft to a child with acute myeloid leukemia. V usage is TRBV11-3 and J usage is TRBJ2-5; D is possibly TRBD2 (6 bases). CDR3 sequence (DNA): TGTGCCAGCAGCCCCATCGACGGAGGGGAGACCCAGTACTTC. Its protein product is CASSPIDGGETQYF.